This T cell receptor beta chain was observed in a study of cytomegalovirus exposure and HLA in healthy donors. The PCR used 60 Vbeta and 13 Jbeta primers. Using immunoSEQ multiplex PCR, the repertoire was profiled, and TCRdb retains in-frame clones only, with some absent. This table has 85,000 to 100,000 clones, 75% to 90% appearing once. The CDR3 is 8 amino acids. From germline, CDR1 is SEHNR and CDR2 FQNEAQ (reference sequence). The sequence was collected from a young man in good health and CMV-seronegative. The sequenced sample consisted of PBMCs. The chain employs TRBV7-9 and TRBJ2-1; no firm D call. CDR3 loop: CILDEQFF. The CDR3 bases are TGTATTCTCGATGAGCAGTTCTTC.